The 24 T cell receptor beta chains listed next were all sequenced from one sample in a study of prognosis after radiotherapy for stage I lung cancer. Genomic DNA provided the template from which TCR beta CDR3 was amplified by two-round multiplex PCR. It was primers specific to each TRBV and TRBJ gene that first-round PCR used. From the multiplex PCR reads, TCRdb called clonotypes with MiXCR, one entry per CDR3 protein. The sample holds about 36,000 distinct CDR3 sequences, around a third seen once. Sequencing was performed on PBMCs, taken before or after stereotactic body radiation therapy (not recorded which). Every receptor here comes from a donor older than 45 with non-small cell lung cancer.

This chain joins TRBV30 and TRBJ1-1; 10 bases are shared with TRBD1. V shed 5 bases, J shed 5 bases, and the junction held 8 bases outside the gene matches. The CDR3 length is 14 residues. Germline loops: CDR1 GTSNPN, CDR2 SVGIG (reference sequence). The CDR3 protein is CAWFPWTGGTEAFF. CDR3 sequence (DNA): TGTGCCTGGTTCCCCTGGACAGGGGGAACTGAAGCTTTCTTT.

This clonotype was detected many times. This chain links TRBV30 with TRBJ1-2, with a possible D match to TRBD1 (5 bases). Trimming pared 0 bases from V and 5 bases from J, leaving 22 bases between. This CDR3 spans 17 amino acids. Germline assignment: CDR1 GTSNPN and CDR2 SVGIG (reference sequence). CDR3 sequence reads: CAWSVGGRVRSWYGYTF. The CDR3 bases are TGTGCCTGGAGTGTAGGAGGCAGGGTGCGTTCCTGGTATGGCTACACCTTC.

The chain has TRBV3-1 and TRBJ1-1, with TRBD1 matching over 7 bases. CDR3 length equals 14 residues. The V gene's germline CDR1 is LGHDT and CDR2 YNNKEL (reference sequence). After removal of 4 bases from V and 5 bases from J, the junction contained 7 bases not matched to a gene. The CDR3 here is CASSLGRGLTEAFF. CDR3 DNA sequence: TGTGCCAGCAGCCTGGGGAGGGGGCTTACTGAAGCTTTCTTT.

For this clonotype: This may be a read error, as it is one base from a much larger clone. The V call is TRBV29-1, the J call TRBJ2-5, with unresolved D. V lost 2 bases to trimming and J lost 5 bases, with 12 bases between them. The germline V gene encodes CDR1 SQVTM and CDR2 ANQGSEA. This CDR3 has 13 amino acids. CDR3 loop: CSVEHSAVETQYF. The CDR3 DNA sequence: TGCAGCGTTGAACACAGTGCCGTGGAGACCCAGTACTTC.

This clonotype was found many times. The rearrangement uses TRBV28 and TRBJ1-5; D is undetermined. The ends were cut back, 4 bases at V and 4 bases at J, with 5 bases in the middle. The CDR3 is made up of 12 amino acids. Germline V gene lookup returns CDR1 MDHEN and CDR2 SYDVKM. In DNA, the CDR3 is TGTGCCAGCAGTTCCCGTAATCAGCCCCAGCATTTT. Translation gives CASSSRNQPQHF.

Many counts were recorded for this clonotype. The chain uses TRBV5-6 and TRBJ1-6, with D uncertain. This CDR3 is built from 16 residues. The germline V gene has CDR1 SGHDT and CDR2 YYEEEE. The V end lost 4 bases, the J end lost 9 bases, and 20 bases lay between the germline ends. CDR3 loop: CASSLNFGVKGSPLHF. The CDR3 DNA follows: TGTGCCAGCAGCCTAAACTTTGGGGTAAAGGGTTCACCCCTCCACTTT.

This clonotype was observed many times. The chain employs TRBV9 and TRBJ1-3, with 8 bases aligning to TRBD1. The CDR3 is 16 amino acids. J lost 4 bases, V lost 4 bases, and 10 bases had no gene match. CDR1 SGDLS and CDR2 YYNGEE come from the germline V gene. The CDR3 nucleotides are TGTGCCAGCAGCCCGAGGACAGGGCTAGCCGGAAACACCATATATTTT. This sequence encodes CASSPRTGLAGNTIYF.

This clonotype was observed many times. The genes are TRBV2 and TRBJ2-6, with 10 nucleotides matching TRBD1. Germline V gene sequence: CDR1 SNHLY, CDR2 FYNNEI. The CDR3 length is 17 residues. Trimming cost V 8 bases and J 0 bases; bases outside gene matches: 7. CDR3 nucleotides: TGTGCCAGCCAACCGGGACAGGGGTTCTCTGGGGCCAACGTCCTGACTTTC. It translates to CASQPGQGFSGANVLTF.

The chain has TRBV5-1 and TRBJ1-2, with a tentative D call TRBD1 (5 bases). CDR3 length: 15 amino acids. In germline, CDR1 is SGHRS, CDR2 YFSETQ. Between the trimmed V and J ends, which lost 2 bases and 2 bases, there was a span of 13 bases. The CDR3 sequence: CASSFWGAGNYGYTF. DNA for the CDR3: TGCGCCAGCAGCTTTTGGGGTGCAGGGAACTATGGCTACACCTTC.

This clonotype was recorded a few times. The CDR3 DNA reads as TGTGCCAGCAGTCCGGACAGGGACTATAATTCACCCCTCCACTTT. It specifies CASSPDRDYNSPLHF. V usage is TRBV2 and J usage is TRBJ1-6; TRBD1 aligns across 8 bases. In germline, CDR1 is SNHLY, CDR2 FYNNEI. This CDR3 has 15 residues. The trim removed 5 bases at V and 3 bases at J, leaving 3 bases unmatched.

This clonotype was seen at least ten times. The chain recombines TRBV5-5 with TRBJ1-2; D gene unclear. V dropped 4 bases and J dropped 4 bases, with 8 bases sitting between them. The CDR3 runs to 12 residues. CDR1 is SGHKS, CDR2 YYEKEE, per germline (reference sequence). Here the CDR3 reads CASSRDFYGYTF. CDR3 nucleotide sequence: TGTGCCAGCAGCAGGGATTTCTATGGCTACACCTTC. The entire variable domain, with the rest obtained from reference TRBV5-5 and TRBJ1-2, is as follows: DAGVTQSPTHLIKTRGQQVTLRCSPISGHKSVSWYQQVLGQGPQFIFQYYEKEERGRGNFPDRFSARQFPNYSSELNVNALLLGDSALYLCASSRDFYGYTFGSGTRLTVV.

This clonotype was seen ten or more times. The chain links TRBV4-1 to TRBJ2-7; D not resolved. This CDR3 is built from 15 residues. V lost 0 bases and J lost 0, with 9 bases in between. CDR1 and CDR2 (germline): MGHRA, YSYEKL. The CDR3 loop is CASSQDWQPSYEQYF. In DNA form, the CDR3 reads TGCGCCAGCAGCCAAGATTGGCAGCCCTCCTACGAGCAGTACTTC.

This clonotype was counted many times. At one end the junction does not follow the germline gene, possibly because of a read error. The genes are TRBV7-9 and TRBJ2-3; 8 bases align to TRBD1. CDR3 length: 13 amino acids. Germline loops: CDR1 SEHNR, CDR2 FQNEAQ (reference sequence). CDR3 bases: TGTGCCAGCAGCTCCACTTCTGGACAGGGTCTGAATTTT. Its translation is CASSSTSGQGLNF.

With respect to this clonotype: The junction differs from germline at one of its ends, possibly a read error. The CDR3 protein is CASSTGKGNKPQHF. CDR3 DNA sequence: TGTGCCAGCAGTACCGGAAAGGGCAATAAGCCCCAGCATTTT. The chain combines TRBV6-2 or TRBV6-3 with TRBJ1-5; no definite D call. CDR3 size: 14 residues. Germline assignment: CDR1 MNHEY and CDR2 SVGEGT.

Many counts were recorded for this clonotype. This chain connects TRBV6-1 to TRBJ2-6, with D perhaps TRBD2 (7 bases). V lost 9 bases to trimming and J lost 4 bases, with 16 bases between them. The CDR3 totals 15 residues. Germline-derived CDR1 and CDR2 are MNHNS and SASEGT. CDR3 residues: CARGGGGAGANVLTF. In DNA form, the CDR3 reads TGTGCCAGAGGGGGGGGGGGGGCCGGGGCCAACGTCCTGACTTTC.

In DNA, the CDR3 is TGTGCCAGCAGCCCCCCGCGGGGGGATAACAATCAGCCCCAGCATTTT. Translating gives CASSPPRGDNNQPQHF. The chain combines TRBV28 with TRBJ1-5; D is perhaps TRBD1 (5 bases). Germline V gene lookup returns CDR1 MDHEN and CDR2 SYDVKM. The CDR3 sequence is 16 residues long. V was pared by 6 bases and J by 3 bases, with 18 bases between.

At least ten counts were recorded for this clonotype. J is TRBJ1-2 and V is TRBV18; the D gene is possibly TRBD1 (6 bases). The germline V gene encodes CDR1 KGHSH and CDR2 LQKENI. This CDR3 is 15 amino acids long. V gave up 3 bases and J gave up 3 bases, with 14 bases separating them. The CDR3: CASSPGPRGDYGYTF. CDR3 sequence (DNA): TGTGCCAGCTCACCGGGTCCCAGGGGCGACTATGGCTACACCTTC.

This clonotype was seen more than once but under ten times. The chain joins TRBV29-1 to TRBJ2-5; possibly TRBD2 for D (6 bases). The germline gives CDR1 SQVTM, CDR2 ANQGSEA. The CDR3 totals 14 residues. V lost 3 bases to trimming and J lost 2 bases, with 13 bases between them. As DNA, the CDR3 is TGCAGCGTTGAGGAGGGTAATGGACAAGAGACCCAGTACTTC. This encodes CSVEEGNGQETQYF. Full variable domain (remainder filled in from reference TRBV29-1 and TRBJ2-5): SAVISQKPSRDICQRGTSLTIQCQVDSQVTMMFWYRQQPGQSLTLIATANQGSEATYESGFVIDKFPISRPNLTFSTLTVSNMSPEDSSIYLCSVEEGNGQETQYFGPGTRLLVL.

This clonotype was recorded many times. The chain couples TRBV7-6 to TRBJ2-6; possibly TRBD1 for D (5 bases). The CDR3 has 16 residues. V was trimmed by 3 bases and J by 1 base, leaving 10 bases between them. Germline CDR1 SGHVS, CDR2 FNYEAQ. The CDR3 region has the DNA TGTGCCAGCAGCTTGGCAGGGCGGTCTGGGGCCAACGTCCTGACTTTC. Its protein is CASSLAGRSGANVLTF.

At least ten counts were recorded for this clonotype. The chain has TRBV19 and TRBJ2-5; 7 bases map to TRBD1. The V segment lost 4 bases and the J segment 5 bases; nucleotides outside the gene matches: 7. CDR3 length equals 14 residues. Germline V gene sequence: CDR1 LNHDA, CDR2 SQIVND (reference sequence). As DNA, the CDR3 is TGTGCCAGTAGTACACCGACAGGGCGGGAGACCCAGTACTTC. Translation: CASSTPTGRETQYF. Together with reference TRBV19 and TRBJ2-5, the CDR3 gives the full variable domain: DGGITQSPKYLFRKEGQNVTLSCEQNLNHDAMYWYRQDPGQGLRLIYYSQIVNDFQKGDIAEGYSVSREKKESFPLTVTSAQKNPTAFYLCASSTPTGRETQYFGPGTRLLVL.

Remarks on this clonotype: A far larger clone is off by one base, so a read error is likely. The J gene is TRBJ1-2, the V gene TRBV6-4; TRBD1 matches 8 bases. CDR3 length equals 15 residues. Germline V gene sequence: CDR1 MRHNA, CDR2 SNTAGT. Written as DNA, the CDR3 is TGTGCCAGCAGTGAAGGCGGGACAGGCCCCTATGTCTACACCTTC. Translating it yields CASSEGGTGPYVYTF.

In its sample, this clonotype was seen many times. The gene calls are TRBV2 and TRBJ2-2; no clear D gene. Trimming removed 7 bases at V and 1 base at J, with 7 bases between. The CDR3 loop spans 13 amino acids. Looked up from germline, CDR1 is SNHLY and CDR2 is FYNNEI. In nucleotides, the CDR3 is TGTGCCAGCATTTGGCAGAACACCGGGGAGCTGTTTTTT. It translates to CASIWQNTGELFF.

This clonotype was seen only once. Being one base from a much bigger clone, this may be a read error. This chain links TRBV5-6 with TRBJ1-5, with D perhaps TRBD1 (6 bases). Germline CDR1 is SGHDT and CDR2 is YYEEEE. The V and J ends lost 4 bases and 6 bases respectively, with 17 bases between them. The CDR3 is 15 residues long. The DNA of the CDR3 is TGTGCCAGCAGCCCCGGGACATGGGCAGGTCAGCCCCAGCATTTT. Protein product: CASSPGTWAGQPQHF.

This chain joins TRBV20-1 and TRBJ2-7; TRBD2 agrees at 7 bases. Germline V lookup: CDR1 DFQATT, CDR2 SNEGSKA (reference sequence). Losses at the gene ends were 6 bases for V and 11 bases for J; bases not matched to a gene: 10. There are 11 residues in the CDR3. The CDR3 is CSAPRGREKYF. The CDR3 DNA follows: TGCAGTGCCCCGCGGGGGAGAGAGAAGTACTTC.